This is a list of T cell receptor beta chains from one sample in a study of lymphopenia after photon versus proton radiotherapy. This table comes from immunoSEQ multiplex PCR, and its TCRdb copy is limited to in-frame clones, with some not included. The sample has about 45,000 clones, less than 90% seen once. The sample consisted of peripheral blood, taken from a patient treated with photon-based radiotherapy. The receptors derive from a man in his forties with gastric cancer. Each CDR3 is given with its conserved first and last residue.

v_gene: TRBV4-2
CDR3aa: CASSQEQGPQPQHF

v_gene: TRBV5-1
CDR3aa: CASSSIQGGSGNTIYF

v_gene: TRBV2
CDR3aa: CASSEGTGNSGNTIYF

v_gene: TRBV2
CDR3aa: CASSESQGGTGQYF

v_gene: TRBV7-7
CDR3aa: CASSPGEGALGETQYF

v_gene: TRBV7-3
CDR3aa: CASSLTGGATEAFF

v_gene: TRBV2
CDR3aa: CASSPQGRRDTGELFF

v_gene: TRBV5-1
CDR3aa: CASSLAGQDYGYTF

v_gene: TRBV19
CDR3aa: CASSMGRGLEAFF

v_gene: TRBV27
CDR3aa: CASSVAGTENSPLHF

v_gene: TRBV5-1
CDR3aa: CASSFGGRGTGELFF

v_gene: TRBV5-5
CDR3aa: CASSSLLLVGLGRRDTQYF

v_gene: TRBV21-1
CDR3aa: CASSKAQGEAKNIQYF

v_gene: TRBV12-5
CDR3aa: CASGPGTSGGGDTQYF

v_gene: TRBV7-9
CDR3aa: CASSLPRAGTGELFF

v_gene: TRBV6-1
CDR3aa: CASSAGPYNSPLHF

v_gene: TRBV9
CDR3aa: CASSGAPGTGDDGYTF

v_gene: TRBV15
CDR3aa: CATSTWTVDGYTF

v_gene: TRBV11-3
CDR3aa: CASSLGGTGGLNTEAFF

v_gene: TRBV9
CDR3aa: CASSPGTGAYEQYF

v_gene: TRBV11-2
CDR3aa: CASSQDRLNQPQHF

v_gene: TRBV4-1
CDR3aa: CASSQAWYEQYF

v_gene: TRBV9
CDR3aa: CASSVSLGGTGNYEQYF

v_gene: TRBV6-1
CDR3aa: CASSDAVNYGYTF

v_gene: TRBV30
CDR3aa: CAWSGGTGATEAFF

v_gene: TRBV2
CDR3aa: CASNPRTGPDTDTQYF

v_gene: TRBV6-5
CDR3aa: CASSTPEGRYRGYTF

v_gene: TRBV19
CDR3aa: CASRGQGKTYEQYF

v_gene: TRBV19
CDR3aa: CASSSQAGTGDNSPLHF

v_gene: TRBV5-5
CDR3aa: CASSLGIGDGDSPLHF

v_gene: TRBV19
CDR3aa: CASSIDWGSANYGYTF

v_gene: TRBV4-3
CDR3aa: CASSQGTSGGAYAKNIQYF

v_gene: TRBV5-4
CDR3aa: CASSLDQGINQPQHF

v_gene: TRBV18
CDR3aa: CASSPDGLNEKLFF

v_gene: TRBV29-1
CDR3aa: CSVDWGNGYTF

v_gene: TRBV4-2
CDR3aa: CASEGRIREKLFF

v_gene: TRBV7-2
CDR3aa: CASSLAGTDQFF

v_gene: TRBV4-3
CDR3aa: CASSQDLGVNTGELFF

v_gene: TRBV30
CDR3aa: CAWSGLDLYNEQFF

v_gene: TRBV5-1
CDR3aa: CASSLDGGRGNEQFF

v_gene: TRBV5-1
CDR3aa: CASSLQGTASYEQYF

v_gene: TRBV2
CDR3aa: CASRTGWMSGELFF

v_gene: TRBV5-8
CDR3aa: CASSRDGTSLPGNGYTF

v_gene: TRBV11-3
CDR3aa: CASSPNLAGVNEQFF

v_gene: TRBV15
CDR3aa: CATTSPPENTEAFF

v_gene: TRBV5-1
CDR3aa: CASSFLGLAGSTDTQYF

v_gene: TRBV7-8
CDR3aa: CASSSGQDTGELFF

v_gene: TRBV7-2
CDR3aa: CASSQDRDSPLHF

v_gene: TRBV6-1
CDR3aa: CASSATTGSVRAYEQYF

v_gene: TRBV28
CDR3aa: CASSPPTSRQNTDTQYF

v_gene: TRBV7-9
CDR3aa: CASSFGGRGPTEAFF

v_gene: TRBV19
CDR3aa: CASQQRDQETQYF

v_gene: TRBV6-5
CDR3aa: CASSYSRLGNTEAFF

v_gene: TRBV6-5
CDR3aa: CASSYQGDANYGYTF